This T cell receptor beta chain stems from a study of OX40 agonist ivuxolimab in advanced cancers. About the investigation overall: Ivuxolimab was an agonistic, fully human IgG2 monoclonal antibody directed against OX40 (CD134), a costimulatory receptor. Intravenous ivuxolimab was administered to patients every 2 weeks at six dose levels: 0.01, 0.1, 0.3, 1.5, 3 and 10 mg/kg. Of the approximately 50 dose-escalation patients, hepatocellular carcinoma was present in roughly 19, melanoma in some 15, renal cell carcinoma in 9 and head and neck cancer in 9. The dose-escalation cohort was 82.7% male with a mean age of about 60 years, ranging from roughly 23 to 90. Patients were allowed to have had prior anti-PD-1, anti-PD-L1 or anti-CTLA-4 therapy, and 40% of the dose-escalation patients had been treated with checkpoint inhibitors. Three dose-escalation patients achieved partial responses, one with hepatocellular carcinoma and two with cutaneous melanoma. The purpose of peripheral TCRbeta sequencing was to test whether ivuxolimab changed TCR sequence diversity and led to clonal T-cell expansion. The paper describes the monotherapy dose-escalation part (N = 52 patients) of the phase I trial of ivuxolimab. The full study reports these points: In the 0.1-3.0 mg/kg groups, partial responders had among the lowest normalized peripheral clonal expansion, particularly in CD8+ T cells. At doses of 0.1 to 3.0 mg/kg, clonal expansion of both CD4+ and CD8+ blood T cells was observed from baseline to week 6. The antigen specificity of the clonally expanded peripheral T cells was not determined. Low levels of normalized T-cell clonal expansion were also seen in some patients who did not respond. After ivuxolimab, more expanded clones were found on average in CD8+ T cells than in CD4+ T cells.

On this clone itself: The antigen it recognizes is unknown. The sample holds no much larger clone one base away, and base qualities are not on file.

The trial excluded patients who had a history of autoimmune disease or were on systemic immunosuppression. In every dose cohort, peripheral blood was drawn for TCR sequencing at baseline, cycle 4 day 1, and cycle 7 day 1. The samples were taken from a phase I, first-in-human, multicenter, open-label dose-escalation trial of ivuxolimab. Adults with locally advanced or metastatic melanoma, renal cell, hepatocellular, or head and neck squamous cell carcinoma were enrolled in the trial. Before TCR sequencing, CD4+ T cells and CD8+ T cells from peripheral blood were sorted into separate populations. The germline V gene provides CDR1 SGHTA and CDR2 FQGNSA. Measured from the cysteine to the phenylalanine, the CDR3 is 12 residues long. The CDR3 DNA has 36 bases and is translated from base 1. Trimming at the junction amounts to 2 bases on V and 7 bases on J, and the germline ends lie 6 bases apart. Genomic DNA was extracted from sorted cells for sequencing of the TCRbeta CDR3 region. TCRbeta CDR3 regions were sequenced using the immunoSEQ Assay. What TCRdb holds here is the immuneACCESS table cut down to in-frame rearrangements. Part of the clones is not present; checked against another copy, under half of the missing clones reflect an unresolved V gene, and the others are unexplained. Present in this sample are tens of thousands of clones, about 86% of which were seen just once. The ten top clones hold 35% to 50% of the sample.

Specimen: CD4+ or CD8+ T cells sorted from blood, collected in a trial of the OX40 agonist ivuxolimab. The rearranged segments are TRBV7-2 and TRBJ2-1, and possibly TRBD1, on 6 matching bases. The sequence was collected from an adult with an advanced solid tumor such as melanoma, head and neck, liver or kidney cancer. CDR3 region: CASSLQGNEQFF. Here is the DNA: TGTGCCAGCAGCTTACAGGGGAATGAGCAGTTCTTC.